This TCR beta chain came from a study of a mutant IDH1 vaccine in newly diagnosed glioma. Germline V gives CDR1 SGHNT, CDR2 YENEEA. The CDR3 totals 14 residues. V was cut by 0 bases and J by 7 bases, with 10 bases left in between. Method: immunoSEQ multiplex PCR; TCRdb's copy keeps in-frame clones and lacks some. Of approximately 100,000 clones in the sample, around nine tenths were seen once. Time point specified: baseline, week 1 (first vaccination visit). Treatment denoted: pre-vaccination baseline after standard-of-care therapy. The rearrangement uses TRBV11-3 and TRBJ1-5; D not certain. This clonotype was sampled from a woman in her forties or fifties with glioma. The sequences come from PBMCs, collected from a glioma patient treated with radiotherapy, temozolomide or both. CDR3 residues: CASSLEVRKQPQHF. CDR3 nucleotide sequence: TGTGCCAGCAGCTTAGAGGTCCGGAAGCAGCCCCAGCATTTT.